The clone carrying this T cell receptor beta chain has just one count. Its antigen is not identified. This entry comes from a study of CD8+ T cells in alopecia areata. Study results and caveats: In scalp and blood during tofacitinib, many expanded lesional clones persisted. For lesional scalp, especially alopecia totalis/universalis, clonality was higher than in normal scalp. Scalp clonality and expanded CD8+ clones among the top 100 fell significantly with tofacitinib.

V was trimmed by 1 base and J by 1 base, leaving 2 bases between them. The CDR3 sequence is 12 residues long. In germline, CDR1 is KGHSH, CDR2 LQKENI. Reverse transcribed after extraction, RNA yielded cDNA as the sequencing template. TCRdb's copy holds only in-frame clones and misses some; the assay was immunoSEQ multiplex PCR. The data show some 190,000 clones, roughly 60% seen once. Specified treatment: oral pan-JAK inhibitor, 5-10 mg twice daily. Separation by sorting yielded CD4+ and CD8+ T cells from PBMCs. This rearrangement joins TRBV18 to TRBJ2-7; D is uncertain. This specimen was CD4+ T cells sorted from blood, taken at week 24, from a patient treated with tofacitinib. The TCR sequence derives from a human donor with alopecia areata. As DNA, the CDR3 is TGTGCCAGCTCACCACAGTCCTACGAGCAGTACTTC. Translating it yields CASSPQSYEQYF. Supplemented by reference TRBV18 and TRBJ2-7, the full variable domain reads NAGVMQNPRHLVRRRGQEARLRCSPMKGHSHVYWYRQLPEEGLKFMVYLQKENIIDESGMPKERFSAEFPKEGPSILRIQQVVRGDSAAYFCASSPQSYEQYFGPGTRLTVT.